The 13 T cell receptor beta chains below were found in one sample sequenced in a study of cytomegalovirus exposure and HLA in healthy donors. Measured with immunoSEQ multiplex PCR; TCRdb has only the in-frame clones, and not every one. The sample records approximately 220,000 clones, just over 90% being singletons. The sample was PBMCs. These receptors all stem from a woman aged 18 to 35 in good health and CMV-seronegative.

This clone came up once. This CDR3 reads CASSLWASGREETQYF. In nucleotides, the CDR3 is TGTGCCAGCAGCTTATGGGCTAGCGGGAGGGAAGAGACCCAGTACTTC. V and J are TRBV7-9 and TRBJ2-5; 12 positions agree with TRBD2. This CDR3 region has 16 residues. Germline loops: CDR1 SEHNR, CDR2 FQNEAQ (reference sequence). Unmatched junction bases numbered 4, after V lost 2 bases and J lost 3 bases.

This rearrangement joins TRBV2 to TRBJ1-2, with no clear D. The CDR3 totals 11 residues. Trimming took off 5 bases at V and 7 bases at J, with 8 bases between the two ends. Germline V CDR1 and CDR2: SNHLY, FYNNEI. This CDR3 reads CASSTTRGYTF. CDR3 nucleotides: TGTGCCAGCAGTACCACTCGTGGCTACACCTTC.

The rearrangement joins TRBV19 to TRBJ2-7; 8 bases are a match to TRBD1. The germline gives CDR1 LNHDA, CDR2 SQIVND (reference sequence). The CDR3 has 13 amino acids. Germline trimming cut 8 bases from V and 3 bases from J; bases unmatched to any gene: 6. As DNA, the CDR3 is TGTGCCAGTTACGACAGGGGCGGCTACGAGCAGTACTTC. Its protein product is CASYDRGGYEQYF.

This sequence joins TRBV12-5 and TRBJ2-5; D might be TRBD2 (6 bases). This CDR3 comprises 13 residues. The V gene's germline CDR1 is LGHNT and CDR2 FRNRAP. Between the trimmed V and J ends, which lost 6 bases and 2 bases, there was a span of 10 bases. CDR3 sequence reads: CASGRGDQETQYF. CDR3 sequence (DNA): TGTGCTAGTGGGCGGGGAGATCAAGAGACCCAGTACTTC.

The chain couples TRBV27 to TRBJ2-1; 9 bases agree with TRBD1. V gave up 4 bases and J gave up 7 bases; unmatched junction bases: 5. This CDR3 has 14 residues. Germline CDR1 MNHEY, CDR2 SMNVEV (reference sequence). CDR3 region: CASSSLTGGNEQFF. DNA for the CDR3: TGTGCCAGCAGTTCCTTGACAGGGGGGAATGAGCAGTTCTTC.

This clone showed up just once. The chain couples TRBV6-6 to TRBJ2-2, with TRBD1 as a possible D gene (5 bases). The CDR3 totals 15 residues. In germline, CDR1 is MNHNY, CDR2 SVGAGI (reference sequence). V dropped 2 bases and J dropped 1 base, with 8 bases sitting between them. The chain's CDR3 is CASSYLDKNTGELFF. Written as DNA, the CDR3 is TGTGCCAGCAGTTACCTGGACAAGAACACCGGGGAGCTGTTTTTT.

The chain carries TRBV11-2 and TRBJ2-7; the match to TRBD1 covers 7 bases. The V segment lost 5 bases and the J segment 3 bases; nucleotides outside the gene matches: 7. In germline, CDR1 is SGHAT, CDR2 FQNNGV. The CDR3 consists of 14 residues. The CDR3 sequence is CASSVFQGVYEQYF. In DNA, the CDR3 is TGTGCCAGCAGCGTATTTCAGGGGGTCTACGAGCAGTACTTC.

This rearrangement joins TRBV28 to TRBJ2-5; 7 positions match TRBD2. The trim removed 6 bases at V and 5 bases at J, leaving 9 bases unmatched. CDR3 length: 14 amino acids. CDR1 is MDHEN, CDR2 SYDVKM, per germline. The CDR3 DNA follows: TGTGCCAGCAGATCTTGGACTAGTGTCGAGACCCAGTACTTC. Its protein is CASRSWTSVETQYF.

V gene TRBV5-5 combines with J gene TRBJ2-7; weak D call: TRBD1 (5 bases). The CDR3 spans 14 residues. V was cut by 6 bases and J by 5 bases, with 18 bases left in between. Germline lookup yields CDR1 SGHKS and CDR2 YYEKEE (reference sequence). The DNA for the CDR3 is TGTGCCAGCAAACTCGAAGTTACAGGTGACGAGCAGTACTTC. Translating it yields CASKLEVTGDEQYF.

The CDR3 sequence is CASSQTGVGSYEQYF. The DNA for the CDR3 is TGTGCCAGCAGCCAGACAGGGGTCGGCTCCTACGAGCAGTACTTC. This chain links TRBV4-2 with TRBJ2-7, with 8 bases identical to TRBD1. V lost 3 bases to trimming and J lost 0 bases; unmatched junction nucleotides: 4. CDR1 LGHNA and CDR2 YNFKEQ come from the germline V gene. The CDR3 is 15 residues long.

This clone was observed a few times. In nucleotides, the CDR3 is TGCAGCGTTGCTCACACTGAAGCTTTCTTT. Translating gives CSVAHTEAFF. This chain links TRBV29-1 with TRBJ1-1, with no clear D. Looked up from germline, CDR1 is SQVTM and CDR2 is ANQGSEA. The CDR3 covers 10 residues. The V gene lost 4 bases and the J gene lost 3 bases, with 3 bases spanning the gap.

The chain has TRBV7-9 and TRBJ1-2; no reliable D call. The CDR3 sequence is 15 residues long. The V gene's germline CDR1 is SEHNR and CDR2 FQNEAQ (reference sequence). V lost 1 base, J lost 6 bases, and 15 bases lay in between. The chain's CDR3 is CASSLERGYDNGYTF. CDR3 DNA sequence: TGTGCCAGCAGCTTAGAGAGAGGGTACGACAATGGCTACACCTTC.

The gene calls are TRBV5-1 and TRBJ2-6, with a possible D match to TRBD2 (6 bases). V lost 4 bases and J lost 0, with 14 bases in between. Germline V gene lookup returns CDR1 SGHRS and CDR2 YFSETQ. The CDR3 covers 17 residues. The DNA for the CDR3 is TGCGCCAGCAGCCTCAGCCAGGGACTCTCTGGGGCCAACGTCCTGACTTTC. Its protein product is CASSLSQGLSGANVLTF. Supplemented by reference TRBV5-1 and TRBJ2-6, the full variable domain reads KAGVTQTPRYLIKTRGQQVTLSCSPISGHRSVSWYQQTPGQGLQFLFEYFSETQRNKGNFPGRFSGRQFSNSRSEMNVSTLELGDSALYLCASSLSQGLSGANVLTFGAGSRLTVL.